This TCR beta chain appears in the sequencing data of a study of CD8+ T cells in alopecia areata. Study conclusions and caveats: Alopecia totalis/universalis scalp especially showed more expanded CD8+ clones than normal scalp. Scalp samples also yield sequences of resident alphabeta T cells from normal skin.

On this clone: Its antigen is not identified.

Obtained from alopecia areata patients were lesional scalp punch biopsies along with peripheral blood. Sorted out of PBMCs were CD4+ T cells and CD8+ T cells. RNA, once extracted, was reverse transcribed into cDNA for use as the sequencing template. The table came from immunoSEQ multiplex PCR; TCRdb's copy has only in-frame clones and leaves some out. Among roughly 250,000 clones, roughly 69% were seen once, and the ten largest hold 1% to 1.5%. Per the germline V gene, CDR1 is MNHEY and CDR2 is SMNVEV (reference sequence). The CDR3 runs 13 residues. Trimming removed 7 bases at V and 6 bases at J, with 15 bases between.

The sequences come from CD4+ T cells sorted from blood, collected at week 0. The TCR comes from a human donor with alopecia areata. V usage is TRBV27 and J usage is TRBJ1-1, with D perhaps TRBD1 (6 bases). The CDR3 nucleotides are TGTGCCAGCAAAGGACAGTCTGGGGCTGAAGCTTTCTTT. It is translated as CASKGQSGAEAFF.